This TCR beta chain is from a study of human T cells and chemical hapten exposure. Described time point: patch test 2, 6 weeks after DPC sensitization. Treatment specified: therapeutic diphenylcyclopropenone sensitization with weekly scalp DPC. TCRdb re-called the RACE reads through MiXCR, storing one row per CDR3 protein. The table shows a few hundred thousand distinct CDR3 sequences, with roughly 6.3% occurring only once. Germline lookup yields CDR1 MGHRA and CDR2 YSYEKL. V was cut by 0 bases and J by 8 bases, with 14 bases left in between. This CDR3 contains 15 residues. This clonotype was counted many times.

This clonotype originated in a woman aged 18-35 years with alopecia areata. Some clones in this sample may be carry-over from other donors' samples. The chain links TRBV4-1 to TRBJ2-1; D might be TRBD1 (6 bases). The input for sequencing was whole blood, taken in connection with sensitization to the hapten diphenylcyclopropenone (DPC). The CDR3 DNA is TGCGCCAGCAGCCAAGATTACAGGGAGTACGATGAGCAGTTCTTC. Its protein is CASSQDYREYDEQFF.